This T cell receptor beta chain was sequenced in a study of beta chain features in type 1 diabetes. Whole-study findings and limits: Naive, central memory and Treg TCRB repertoires appeared more alike in patients than in healthy donors. For type 1 diabetes patients, VDJ junctions showed fewer insertions and more deletions. Cells with high TCR expression could be over-represented when cDNA is sequenced. There was no resolution here of whether HLA type influences TCRB rearrangement.

This clone showed up just a few times. Its antigen is unidentified. What was sequenced were expressed TCRB transcripts, since all of the isolated RNA had been reverse transcribed. The protocol was immunoSEQ multiplex PCR, while the TCRdb copy is restricted to in-frame clones and leaves out a portion. The sample includes 850,000 to 900,000 clones, about a sixth of them seen just once. CDR3 length: 15 amino acids. V lost 6 bases and J 2 bases, leaving 15 bases between the germline ends. The germline CDR1 and CDR2 sequences are LNHDA and SQIVND (reference sequence). This chain links TRBV19 with TRBJ2-3; perhaps D is TRBD1 or TRBD2 (5 bases each). The clonotype comes from a woman in her late teens or twenties in good health. The sequenced sample consisted of naive CD4+ T cells from blood. CDR3 sequence: CASSFRDRNTDTQYF. The CDR3 nucleotides read TGTGCCAGTAGCTTCCGGGACCGAAACACAGATACGCAGTATTTT.